The clone carrying this T cell receptor (beta chain) has just a few counts. V lost 3 bases, J lost 2 bases, and 13 bases lay in between. Germline CDR1 is LGHNA and CDR2 is YSLEER. There are 15 residues in the CDR3. The study made its TCR cDNA through 5'RACE template switching. That step introduced a universal primer site along with UMIs. TCRdb ran MiXCR on the 5' RACE reads and lists one entry per CDR3 protein. The data hold around 590,000 distinct CDR3 sequences, with roughly an eighth observed a single time. The data originate from a study of T cells after yellow fever vaccination. The specimen comprised PBMCs, sampled on the day of the yellow fever booster vaccination. This chain links TRBV4-3 with TRBJ1-1, with unresolved D. The clonotype originates from a man aged 30-40 years who received the YFV17D yellow fever vaccine. The CDR3 coding sequence is TGCGCCAGCAGCCAGACCGGACTGGCAAACACTGAAGCTTTCTTT. Its protein product is CASSQTGLANTEAFF.